The 28 T cell receptor beta chains below come from one sample, sequenced in a study of OX40 agonist ivuxolimab in advanced cancers. Profiling relied on immunoSEQ multiplex PCR, and the TCRdb table lists in-frame clones only, not all of them. Of roughly 58,000 clones detected, 77% appear once; the ten largest clones hold 6.3%. The input for sequencing was CD4+ or CD8+ T cells sorted from blood, taken in a trial of the OX40 agonist ivuxolimab. Every receptor here comes from an adult with an advanced solid tumor such as melanoma, head and neck, liver or kidney cancer.

This clone has a single count. As DNA, the CDR3 is TGTGCCACCACAGGGGCAACTAATGAAAAACTGTTTTTT. Translated, it gives CATTGATNEKLFF. This chain joins TRBV10-3 and TRBJ1-4, with 7 positions matching TRBD1. CDR1 ENHRY and CDR2 SYGVKD come from the germline V gene. V was pared by 10 bases and J by 0 bases, with 2 bases of the junction left unmatched. CDR3 length equals 13 residues.

CDR3 DNA: TGTGCCAGTAGTATTAGCAATCAGCCCCAGCATTTT. Translating gives CASSISNQPQHF. The rearrangement joins TRBV19 to TRBJ1-5; D gene ambiguous. V was shortened by 3 bases and J by 0 bases, with 0 bases between the two germline ends. CDR1 and CDR2 (germline): LNHDA, SQIVND (reference sequence). The CDR3 is 12 residues long.

V is TRBV7-3 and J is TRBJ2-2; D is perhaps TRBD1 (5 bases). Germline lookup yields CDR1 SGHTA and CDR2 FQGTGA. Trimming stripped 5 bases from V and 6 bases from J, with 10 bases between. The CDR3 covers 13 residues. The CDR3: CASSLNRPGELFF. DNA for the CDR3: TGTGCCAGCAGCCTAAACAGGCCCGGGGAGCTGTTTTTT.

The chain links TRBV10-3 to TRBJ1-1, with D perhaps matching TRBD1 (5 bases). CDR1 and CDR2 from the germline V gene are ENHRY and SYGVKD. The CDR3 is 14 amino acids. Between the trimmed V and J ends, which lost 7 bases and 3 bases, there was a span of 15 bases. The CDR3 DNA reads as TGTGCCATCACCGAGGGAGGGGCCGACACTGAAGCTTTCTTT. Translating gives CAITEGGADTEAFF.

The chain couples TRBV6-5 to TRBJ1-1, with D maybe TRBD1 (5 bases). CDR1 is MNHEY and CDR2 is SVGAGI in the germline V gene. V was clipped by 1 base and J by 0 bases, with 9 bases between them. This CDR3 is built from 15 residues. CDR3 coding DNA: TGTGCCAGCAGTTACTACGGCAGGGTGAACACTGAAGCTTTCTTT. Protein sequence: CASSYYGRVNTEAFF.

CDR3 in DNA: TGTGCCAGCAGCCGTAGCGGGAGGGGCCCCGGGGAGCTGTTTTTT. This gives the protein CASSRSGRGPGELFF. The rearrangement links TRBV28 to TRBJ2-2; 11 nucleotides match TRBD2. The J segment lost 6 bases and the V segment lost 6 bases, leaving 6 bases of the junction unmatched. Germline CDR1 reads MDHEN; CDR2 reads SYDVKM. This CDR3 has 15 amino acids.

The chain is built from TRBV7-9 and TRBJ2-7, with TRBD1 matching 7 bases. V trimming: 4 bases; J trimming: 7 bases; junction bases outside the gene matches: 10. CDR3 length: 14 amino acids. CDR1 is SEHNR and CDR2 is FQNEAQ in the germline V gene (reference sequence). The CDR3 sequence is CASSSQGPAGEQYF. Here the CDR3 DNA reads TGTGCCAGCAGCTCACAGGGGCCAGCAGGAGAGCAGTACTTC.

This chain joins TRBV18 and TRBJ1-1; D is perhaps TRBD1 (5 bases). Germline lookup yields CDR1 KGHSH and CDR2 LQKENI. This CDR3 is 17 amino acids long. V lost 2 bases and J lost 2, with 18 bases in between. CDR3: CASSPGGRGQRNTEAFF. For the CDR3, the DNA is TGTGCCAGCTCACCAGGCGGGAGGGGCCAAAGAAACACTGAAGCTTTCTTT.

V and J are TRBV5-6 and TRBJ1-4; possible D gene TRBD1, 5 bases. CDR3 size: 15 residues. V gave up 0 bases and J gave up 2 bases, with 8 bases separating them. From germline, CDR1 is SGHDT and CDR2 YYEEEE. The CDR3 DNA reads as TGTGCCAGCAGCTTGGCGGGGACTACTAATGAAAAACTGTTTTTT. Amino acid sequence: CASSLAGTTNEKLFF. Variable domain in full (rest from reference TRBV5-6 and TRBJ1-4): DAGVTQSPTHLIKTRGQQVTLRCSPKSGHDTVSWYQQALGQGPQFIFQYYEEEERQRGNFPDRFSGHQFPNYSSELNVNALLLGDSALYLCASSLAGTTNEKLFFGSGTQLSVL.

Only a few counts were recorded for this clone. For the CDR3, the DNA is TGTGCCAGCAGCTTCGGACTAGCGGGAAGCGCCGCGCAGTACTTC. Amino acid sequence: CASSFGLAGSAAQYF. The chain links TRBV4-2 to TRBJ2-7, with 12 bases that match TRBD2. Germline V gene data show CDR1 as LGHNA and CDR2 as YNFKEQ. The CDR3 has 15 residues. V trimming: 5 bases; J trimming: 9 bases; junction bases outside the gene matches: 11.

This clone was observed a handful of times. The chain has TRBV2 and TRBJ1-1; 11 positions match TRBD1. This CDR3 region has 15 residues. Losses at the gene ends were 8 bases for V and 0 bases for J; bases not matched to a gene: 5. In germline, CDR1 is SNHLY, CDR2 FYNNEI. CDR3 in amino acids: CASRDRGYMNTEAFF. For the CDR3, the DNA is TGTGCCAGCCGGGACAGGGGGTACATGAACACTGAAGCTTTCTTT. Complete variable domain (other parts from reference TRBV2 and TRBJ1-1): EPEVTQTPSHQVTQMGQEVILRCVPISNHLYFYWYRQILGQKVEFLVSFYNNEISEKSEIFDDQFSVERPDGSNFTLKIRSTKLEDSAMYFCASRDRGYMNTEAFFGQGTRLTVV.

The genes are TRBV6-6 and TRBJ2-7; TRBD1 or TRBD2 may be the D gene (5 bases each). Germline CDR1 reads MNHNY; CDR2 reads SVGAGI (reference sequence). The CDR3 loop spans 14 amino acids. Trimming pared 6 bases from V and 1 base from J, leaving 13 bases between. The CDR3 nucleotides read TGTGCCAGCAGCCAACTGGGGGTGTCCTACGAGCAGTACTTC. This codes for CASSQLGVSYEQYF.

The rearrangement uses TRBV7-2 and TRBJ1-5, with D tentatively TRBD1 (6 bases). Looked up from germline, CDR1 is SGHTA and CDR2 is FQGNSA. With 1 base removed from V and 6 bases from J, the gap between germline ends came to 7 bases. This CDR3 is built from 13 residues. The chain's CDR3 is CASSLDRVQPQHF. For the CDR3, the DNA is TGTGCCAGCAGCTTAGACAGGGTTCAGCCCCAGCATTTT.

V usage is TRBV5-8 and J usage is TRBJ1-2; D gene uncertain. V lost 1 base and J lost 4, with 5 bases in between. This CDR3 has 12 amino acids. Germline V gene data show CDR1 as SGHTS and CDR2 as YDEGEE. CDR3 in amino acids: CASSLYRYGYTF. In nucleotides, the CDR3 is TGTGCCAGCAGCTTGTATCGCTATGGCTACACCTTC. Full variable domain (remainder filled in from reference TRBV5-8 and TRBJ1-2): EAGVTQSPTHLIKTRGQQATLRCSPISGHTSVYWYQQALGLGLQFLLWYDEGEERNRGNFPPRFSGRQFPNYSSELNVNALELEDSALYLCASSLYRYGYTFGSGTRLTVV.

The genes are TRBV7-6 and TRBJ2-7, with unresolved D. V lost 5 bases and J 2 bases, leaving 13 bases between the germline ends. In germline, CDR1 is SGHVS, CDR2 FNYEAQ. The length of the CDR3 is 14 residues. The DNA for the CDR3 is TGTGCCAGCAGCCCCGCTGGCGGAACCTACGAGCAGTACTTC. This gives the protein CASSPAGGTYEQYF.

This clone was seen only a few times. V and J are TRBV28 and TRBJ1-2; tentative D call: TRBD1 (6 bases). CDR1 is MDHEN, CDR2 SYDVKM, per germline. Deletions cut 6 bases from V and 3 bases from J, with 11 bases between. CDR3 size: 13 residues. In DNA, the CDR3 is TGTGCCAGCAGCTGGTCAGGGGACTATGGCTACACCTTC. Its translation is CASSWSGDYGYTF.

A few counts support this clone. V is TRBV9 and J is TRBJ1-1, with TRBD1 matching over 7 bases. The length of the CDR3 is 15 residues. The junction had 10 bases not matched to a gene; V was cut back by 4 bases and J by 4 bases. Germline loops: CDR1 SGDLS, CDR2 YYNGEE. The CDR3 DNA reads TGTGCCAGCAGCCCCCAAGGGGGCTCCATCACTGAAGCTTTCTTT. Protein product: CASSPQGGSITEAFF.

The gene calls are TRBV6-5 and TRBJ1-1; 7 bases agree with TRBD1. CDR3 length equals 15 residues. V lost 2 bases and J lost 3; bases outside the gene matches: 6. Per the germline V gene, CDR1 is MNHEY and CDR2 is SVGAGI. The CDR3 region is CASSYLRQGHTEAFF. CDR3 coding DNA: TGTGCCAGCAGTTACCTGCGACAGGGACACACTGAAGCTTTCTTT.

This chain links TRBV18 with TRBJ2-7; a weak D match, TRBD2 (5 bases). The CDR3 covers 12 residues. V gave up 8 bases and J gave up 3 bases, with 11 bases separating them. From germline, CDR1 is KGHSH and CDR2 LQKENI. The chain's CDR3 is CASPPDFYEQYF. CDR3 DNA sequence: TGTGCCAGCCCTCCGGACTTCTACGAGCAGTACTTC.

The chain links TRBV2 to TRBJ2-6; 10 bases agree with TRBD2. With 6 bases clipped from V and 0 bases from J, the junction kept 5 bases outside the gene matches. Germline CDR1 reads SNHLY; CDR2 reads FYNNEI. The CDR3 totals 17 residues. CDR3 amino acids: CASRSSGGASGANVLTF. The CDR3 DNA reads TGTGCCAGCAGGTCCAGCGGGGGGGCCTCTGGGGCCAACGTCCTGACTTTC.

The chain links TRBV6-5 to TRBJ1-1; D is unresolved. V dropped 2 bases and J dropped 1 base, with 8 bases sitting between them. CDR1 is MNHEY and CDR2 is SVGAGI in the germline V gene. This CDR3 contains 14 residues. CDR3 nucleotide sequence: TGTGCCAGCAGTTACGGACGGCGGAACACTGAAGCTTTCTTT. Amino acids: CASSYGRRNTEAFF.

This chain connects TRBV18 to TRBJ2-3, with D possibly matching TRBD2 (5 bases). The germline V gene has CDR1 KGHSH and CDR2 LQKENI. This CDR3 region has 15 residues. Trimming took 0 bases from V and 2 from J, leaving 9 bases between them. The CDR3 DNA follows: TGTGCCAGCTCACCACCGGCGGGTTTCACAGATACGCAGTATTTT. It translates to CASSPPAGFTDTQYF.

This chain connects TRBV6-1 to TRBJ2-5; D is undetermined. The germline CDR1 and CDR2 sequences are MNHNS and SASEGT. V was trimmed by 6 bases and J by 1 base, leaving 9 bases between them. This CDR3 region has 13 residues. CDR3 in DNA: TGTGCCAGCAGGAGTCAGCTCCAAGAGACCCAGTACTTC. Its protein is CASRSQLQETQYF.

The chain joins TRBV7-3 to TRBJ1-1; D unclear. This CDR3 region has 14 residues. CDR1 is SGHTA, CDR2 FQGTGA, per germline. V lost 0 bases to trimming and J lost 6 bases, with 11 bases between them. Written as DNA, the CDR3 is TGTGCCAGCAGCTTAACGCCAGGCTCCCCTGAAGCTTTCTTT. This sequence encodes CASSLTPGSPEAFF.

This clone was observed a single time. V usage is TRBV5-6 and J usage is TRBJ2-7, with 14 nucleotides matching TRBD2. Germline V gene sequence: CDR1 SGHDT, CDR2 YYEEEE. V dropped 1 base and J dropped 5; count of bases not matched to a gene: 2. The CDR3 is made up of 15 amino acids. CDR3 residues: CASSLRLAGGDEQYF. As DNA, the CDR3 is TGTGCCAGCAGCTTGAGACTAGCGGGAGGGGACGAGCAGTACTTC.

The rearrangement links TRBV5-4 to TRBJ1-3; the match to TRBD1 covers 7 bases. After removal of 4 bases from V and 2 bases from J, the junction contained 6 bases not matched to a gene. Germline-derived CDR1 and CDR2 are SGHNT and YYREEE (reference sequence). The CDR3 is 15 residues long. CDR3: CASSPGTATGNTIYF. In DNA form, the CDR3 reads TGTGCCAGCAGCCCCGGGACAGCGACTGGAAACACCATATATTTT. Full variable domain (remainder filled in from reference TRBV5-4 and TRBJ1-3): ETGVTQSPTHLIKTRGQQVTLRCSSQSGHNTVSWYQQALGQGPQFIFQYYREEENGRGNFPPRFSGLQFPNYSSELNVNALELDDSALYLCASSPGTATGNTIYFGEGSWLTVV.

The chain couples TRBV29-1 to TRBJ1-2; weak D call: TRBD1 (6 bases). Deletions cut 3 bases from V and 5 bases from J, with 7 bases between. The CDR3 covers 11 residues. CDR1 SQVTM and CDR2 ANQGSEA come from the germline V gene. The CDR3 DNA reads TGCAGCGTTGACAGGGGTTATGGCTACACCTTC. This encodes CSVDRGYGYTF. The complete variable domain, with remaining parts taken from reference TRBV29-1 and TRBJ1-2, reads SAVISQKPSRDICQRGTSLTIQCQVDSQVTMMFWYRQQPGQSLTLIATANQGSEATYESGFVIDKFPISRPNLTFSTLTVSNMSPEDSSIYLCSVDRGYGYTFGSGTRLTVV.

J is TRBJ2-3 and V is TRBV28; D gene uncertain. V lost 2 bases to trimming and J lost 11 bases, with 8 bases between them. There are 11 residues in the CDR3. Germline V gene data show CDR1 as MDHEN and CDR2 as SYDVKM. The DNA for the CDR3 is TGTGCCAGCAGTTTAGCGGAGTTGCAGTATTTT. Translating gives CASSLAELQYF. Using reference TRBV28 and TRBJ2-3 for the parts outside the CDR3, the full variable domain is DVKVTQSSRYLVKRTGEKVFLECVQDMDHENMFWYRQDPGLGLRLIYFSYDVKMKEKGDIPEGYSVSREKKERFSLILESASTNQTSMYLCASSLAELQYFGPGTRLTVL.